The 9 T cell receptor beta chains presented below share a single source sample, sequenced in a study of T cell responses to AZD1222 COVID-19 vaccine. Profiling relied on immunoSEQ multiplex PCR, and the TCRdb table lists in-frame clones only, not all of them. The sample lists roughly 100,000 clones; over 85% were seen once. This specimen consisted of peripheral blood, obtained on day 0 of AZD1222 vaccination. The source of these receptors is an adult in good health.

J is TRBJ1-3 and V is TRBV28; TRBD1 might be the D (5 bases). The CDR3 runs to 16 residues. Per the germline V gene, CDR1 is MDHEN and CDR2 is SYDVKM. V lost 3 bases and J lost 3, with 15 bases in between. Here the CDR3 reads CASSFGNWGLGNTIYF. As DNA, the CDR3 is TGTGCCAGCAGTTTCGGAAACTGGGGACTTGGAAACACCATATATTTT.

The chain is built from TRBV7-2 and TRBJ2-7; D unclear. CDR3 size: 13 residues. V was pared by 6 bases and J by 0 bases, with 9 bases between. Germline-derived CDR1 and CDR2 are SGHTA and FQGNSA. The CDR3 sequence: CASSLPLSYEQYF. DNA for the CDR3: TGTGCCAGCAGTCTCCCCCTCTCCTACGAGCAGTACTTC.

The genes are TRBV28 and TRBJ1-2; D is ambiguous. V lost 5 bases to trimming and J lost 0 bases, with 13 bases between them. CDR3 size: 15 residues. CDR1 is MDHEN and CDR2 is SYDVKM in the germline V gene. In DNA, the CDR3 is TGTGCCAGCAGTCTATTCGGGAGTTCTAACTATGGCTACACCTTC. As protein: CASSLFGSSNYGYTF.

V gene TRBV5-6 combines with J gene TRBJ1-4; no reliable D call. Germline values: CDR1 SGHDT, CDR2 YYEEEE. This CDR3 is built from 14 residues. Deletions cut 1 base from V and 8 bases from J, with 12 bases between. Here the CDR3 DNA reads TGTGCCAGCAGCTTGCCCCAGGTGGAGGAAAAACTGTTTTTT. Translating gives CASSLPQVEEKLFF.

V and J are TRBV12-3 or TRBV12-4 and TRBJ2-7; 7 positions agree with TRBD2. This CDR3 comprises 13 residues. The junction had 2 bases not matched to a gene; V was cut back by 6 bases and J by 0 bases. CDR3 sequence reads: CASSGTISYEQYF. In nucleotides, the CDR3 is TGTGCCAGCAGCGGGACTATCTCCTACGAGCAGTACTTC.

The chain employs TRBV28 and TRBJ2-7, with a tentative D call TRBD1 (6 bases). Germline values: CDR1 MDHEN, CDR2 SYDVKM. The CDR3 extends over 16 amino acids. Trimming cost V 5 bases and J 2 bases, with 19 bases left between them. CDR3 amino acids: CASSGHRDVAAYEQYF. The CDR3 coding sequence is TGTGCCAGCAGTGGACACAGGGACGTTGCTGCCTACGAGCAGTACTTC.

The V gene is TRBV7-8, the J gene TRBJ1-4; possibly TRBD1 for D (5 bases). Germline values: CDR1 SGHVS, CDR2 FQNEAQ. This CDR3 has 15 residues. V lost 2 bases and J lost 3, with 10 bases in between. The CDR3 coding sequence is TGTGCCAGCAGCTTATTGGTCAGGGCTAATGAAAAACTGTTTTTT. Translating gives CASSLLVRANEKLFF.

The V call is TRBV27, the J call TRBJ2-1; D perhaps matches TRBD1 (7 bases). The CDR3 loop spans 19 amino acids. Between the trimmed V and J ends, which lost 3 bases and 2 bases, there was a span of 23 bases. Germline CDR1 reads MNHEY; CDR2 reads SMNVEV (reference sequence). The CDR3 is CASSFRFGHRGGTYNEQFF. CDR3 nucleotides: TGTGCCAGCAGTTTCAGATTCGGCCACAGGGGAGGCACCTACAATGAGCAGTTCTTC.

The chain couples TRBV7-2 to TRBJ2-3; D is unresolved. This CDR3 has 13 amino acids. CDR1 is SGHTA and CDR2 is FQGNSA in the germline V gene. The V gene lost 3 bases and the J gene lost 5 bases, with 9 bases spanning the gap. As DNA, the CDR3 is TGTGCCAGCAGCTTTTTGTCCGGAGATACGCAGTATTTT. Translated: CASSFLSGDTQYF.